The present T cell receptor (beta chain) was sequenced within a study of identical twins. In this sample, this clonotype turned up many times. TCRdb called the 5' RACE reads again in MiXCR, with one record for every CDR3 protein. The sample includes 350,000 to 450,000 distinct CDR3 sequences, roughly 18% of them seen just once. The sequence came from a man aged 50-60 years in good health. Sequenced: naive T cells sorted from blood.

The CDR3 nucleotides are TGTGCCAGCAGCCCTCTAGCTATGCGGGAGTCTGAGCAGTTCTTC. The encoded protein is CASSPLAMRESEQFF. This chain uses TRBV5-5 with TRBJ2-1; 7 bases are a match to TRBD2. CDR1 SGHKS and CDR2 YYEKEE come from the germline V gene (reference sequence). This CDR3 contains 15 residues. V was clipped by 4 bases and J by 9 bases; unmatched bases: 13. The variable domain in full, completed from reference TRBV5-5 and TRBJ2-1, reads DAGVTQSPTHLIKTRGQQVTLRCSPISGHKSVSWYQQVLGQGPQFIFQYYEKEERGRGNFPDRFSARQFPNYSSELNVNALLLGDSALYLCASSPLAMRESEQFFGPGTRLTVL.